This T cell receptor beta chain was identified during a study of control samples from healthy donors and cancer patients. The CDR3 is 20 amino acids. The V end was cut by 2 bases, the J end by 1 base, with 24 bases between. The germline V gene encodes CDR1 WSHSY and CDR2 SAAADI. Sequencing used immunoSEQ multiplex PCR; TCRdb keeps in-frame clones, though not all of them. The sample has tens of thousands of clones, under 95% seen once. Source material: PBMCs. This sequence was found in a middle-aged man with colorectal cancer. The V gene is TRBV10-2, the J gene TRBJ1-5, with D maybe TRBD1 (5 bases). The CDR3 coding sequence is TGCGCCAGCAGTGAGGTCCGGGACGGCGGATACCTCTGGAGCAATCAGCCCCAGCATTTT. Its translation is CASSEVRDGGYLWSNQPQHF.